This T cell receptor beta chain was observed in a study of human T cells and chemical hapten exposure. TCRdb recomputed calls from the RACE reads with MiXCR, one row per CDR3 protein. The sample lists some 62,000 distinct CDR3 sequences, 11% occurring once. With 4 bases removed from V and 10 bases from J, the gap between germline ends came to 8 bases. Germline values: CDR1 LGHDT, CDR2 YNNKEL (reference sequence). The CDR3 sequence is 12 residues long. Time point denoted: patch test 3, about 24 weeks after DPC sensitization. Treatment defined: therapeutic diphenylcyclopropenone sensitization with weekly scalp DPC. This clonotype came up many times.

The chain recombines TRBV3-1 with TRBJ1-6, with no clear D. This material consisted of whole blood, taken in connection with sensitization to the hapten diphenylcyclopropenone (DPC). The TCR sequence derives from a woman in her 30s with alopecia areata. Some clones in this sample may be carry-over from other donors' samples. In DNA form, the CDR3 reads TGTGCCAGCAGCCTCGTGGAATCACCCCTCCACTTT. Translated: CASSLVESPLHF.